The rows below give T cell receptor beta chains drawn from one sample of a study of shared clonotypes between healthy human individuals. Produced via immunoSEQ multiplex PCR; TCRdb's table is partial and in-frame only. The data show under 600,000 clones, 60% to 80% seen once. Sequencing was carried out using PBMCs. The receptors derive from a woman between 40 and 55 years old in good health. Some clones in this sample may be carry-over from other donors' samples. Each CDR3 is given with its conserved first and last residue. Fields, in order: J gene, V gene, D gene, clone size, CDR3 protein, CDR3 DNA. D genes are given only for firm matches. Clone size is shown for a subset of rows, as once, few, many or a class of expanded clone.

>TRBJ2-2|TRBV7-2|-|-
CASSSRTVLNTGELFF
TGTGCCAGCAGCTCCAGAACGGTGCTAAACACCGGGGAGCTGTTTTTT
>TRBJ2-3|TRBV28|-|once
CASSLPLGSTQYF
TGTGCCAGCAGTTTACCCCTAGGTTCTACGCAGTATTTT
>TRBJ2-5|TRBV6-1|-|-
CASTEGDIRETQYF
TGTGCCAGCACCGAGGGGGACATTCGAGAGACCCAGTACTTC
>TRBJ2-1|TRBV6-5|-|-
CASSPLTSSYNEQFF
TGTGCCAGCAGTCCACTTACGAGCTCCTACAATGAGCAGTTCTTC
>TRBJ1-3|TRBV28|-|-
CASSLPGPNTIYF
TGTGCCAGCAGTTTACCAGGACCAAACACCATATATTTT
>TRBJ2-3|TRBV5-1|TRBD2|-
CASSYSGMGADTQYF
TGCGCCAGCAGCTATAGCGGGATGGGCGCAGATACGCAGTATTTT
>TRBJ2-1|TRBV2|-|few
CASSPRAAGTYNEQFF
TGTGCCAGCAGCCCCAGGGCGGCTGGGACCTACAATGAGCAGTTCTTC
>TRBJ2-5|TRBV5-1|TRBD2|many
CASSSGLVGLRGETQYF
TGCGCCAGCAGCTCCGGACTAGTCGGGCTAAGAGGGGAGACCCAGTACTTC
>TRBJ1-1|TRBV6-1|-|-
CASRGPRATEAFF
TGTGCCAGCAGGGGGCCCCGGGCCACTGAAGCTTTCTTT
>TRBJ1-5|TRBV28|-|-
CASSFRTEEGQPQHF
TGTGCCAGCAGTTTTCGGACAGAAGAGGGGCAGCCCCAGCATTTT
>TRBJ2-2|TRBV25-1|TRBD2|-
CASSPLGAGLAGAGELFF
TGTGCCAGCAGCCCTTTGGGGGCGGGACTAGCGGGAGCCGGGGAGCTGTTTTTT
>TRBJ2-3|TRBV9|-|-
CASSASLSTDTQYF
TGTGCCAGCAGCGCATCCCTAAGCACAGATACGCAGTATTTT
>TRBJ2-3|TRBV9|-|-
CASSLGGGTDTQYF
TGTGCCAGCAGCTTAGGCGGGGGCACAGATACGCAGTATTTT
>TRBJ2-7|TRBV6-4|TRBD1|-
CASPTGGSYEQYF
TGTGCCAGCCCGACAGGGGGAAGCTACGAGCAGTACTTC
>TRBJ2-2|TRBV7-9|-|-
CASSLGNTGELFF
TGTGCCAGCAGCTTAGGGAACACCGGGGAGCTGTTTTTT
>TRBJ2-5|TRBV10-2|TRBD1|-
CASRGNRGEQETQYF
TGCGCCAGCAGGGGAAACAGGGGTGAGCAAGAGACCCAGTACTTC
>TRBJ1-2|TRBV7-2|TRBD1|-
CASSSTDRGNGYTF
TGTGCCAGCAGCTCAACGGACAGGGGAAATGGCTACACCTTC
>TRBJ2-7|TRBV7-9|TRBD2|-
CASSLSGGPTDEQYF
TGTGCCAGCAGCTTGTCGGGAGGGCCAACAGACGAGCAGTACTTC
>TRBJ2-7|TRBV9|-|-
CASSVDGSSYEQYF
TGTGCCAGCAGCGTCGATGGGAGCTCCTACGAGCAGTACTTC
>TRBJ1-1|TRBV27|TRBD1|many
CASSLRQGNTEAFF
TGTGCCAGCAGTTTGCGACAGGGGAACACTGAAGCTTTCTTT
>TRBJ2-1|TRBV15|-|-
CATSRDRWGSEFF
TGTGCCACCAGCAGAGATCGGTGGGGTAGCGAGTTCTTC
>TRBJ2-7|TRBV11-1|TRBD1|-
CASSSDRESIEQYF
TGTGCCAGCAGCTCTGACAGGGAGTCTATCGAGCAGTACTTC
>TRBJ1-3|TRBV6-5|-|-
CASSADRLSGNTIYF
TGTGCCAGCAGTGCGGACAGACTCTCTGGAAACACCATATATTTT
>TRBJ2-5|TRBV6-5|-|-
CASRRTFSYQETQYF
TGTGCCAGCCGACGGACTTTTTCGTACCAAGAGACCCAGTACTTC
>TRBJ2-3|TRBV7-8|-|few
CASSRRVTDTQYF
TGTGCCAGCAGCCGCAGGGTCACAGATACGCAGTATTTT
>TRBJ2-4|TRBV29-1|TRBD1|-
CSVLDREGIQYF
TGCAGCGTCCTGGACAGGGAAGGGATTCAGTACTTC
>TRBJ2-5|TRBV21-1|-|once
CASSKGTSSSFKTQETQYF
TGTGCCAGCAGCAAAGGGACTAGCTCGAGTTTCAAGACCCAAGAGACCCAGTACTTC
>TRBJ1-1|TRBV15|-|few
CATSRDRAATEAFF
TGTGCCACCAGCAGAGACAGGGCGGCGACTGAAGCTTTCTTT
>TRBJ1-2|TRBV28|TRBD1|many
CASSSRDRGLGGYTF
TGTGCCAGCAGTTCCCGGGACAGGGGGTTGGGTGGCTACACCTTC
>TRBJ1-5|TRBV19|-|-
CASSRQLHNQPQHF
TGTGCCAGTAGCCGACAGCTACACAATCAGCCCCAGCATTTT
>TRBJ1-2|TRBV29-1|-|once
CSASSNYGYTF
TGCAGCGCCAGCAGTAACTATGGCTACACCTTC
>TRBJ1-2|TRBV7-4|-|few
CASSLVGRPIWYGYTF
TGTGCCAGCAGCTTAGTGGGCAGGCCCATCTGGTATGGCTACACCTTC
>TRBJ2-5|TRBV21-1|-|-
CASSKETQYF
TGTGCCAGCAGCAAAGAGACCCAGTACTTC
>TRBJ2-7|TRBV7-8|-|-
CASSRVTYEQYF
TGTGCCAGCAGCCGGGTGACCTACGAGCAGTACTTC
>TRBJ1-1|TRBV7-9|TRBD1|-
CASSLQGGNTEAFF
TGTGCCAGCAGCTTACAGGGGGGCAACACTGAAGCTTTCTTT
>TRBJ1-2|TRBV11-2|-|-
CASSLVPGYYGYTF
TGCGCCAGCAGCTTAGTTCCAGGTTACTATGGCTACACCTTC
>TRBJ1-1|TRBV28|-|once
CASSFRSEAFF
TGTGCCAGCAGTTTTCGCAGTGAAGCTTTCTTT
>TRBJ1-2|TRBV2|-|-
CASALGVYGYTF
TGTGCCAGCGCCCTTGGGGTCTATGGCTACACCTTC
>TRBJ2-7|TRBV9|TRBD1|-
CASSPGQGYEQYF
TGTGCCAGCAGCCCAGGACAGGGTTACGAGCAGTACTTC
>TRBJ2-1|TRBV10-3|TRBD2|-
CAISVRREGDEQFF
TGTGCCATCAGTGTCCGGCGGGAGGGGGATGAGCAGTTCTTC
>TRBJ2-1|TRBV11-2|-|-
CASSLRGSGSYNEQFF
TGTGCCAGCAGCTTACGTGGGAGCGGCTCCTACAATGAGCAGTTCTTC
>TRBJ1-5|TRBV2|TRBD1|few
CASRRGTGAGQPQHF
TGTGCCAGCAGACGAGGGACAGGGGCCGGTCAGCCCCAGCATTTT